These 21 T cell receptor beta chains share one sample of origin, sequenced in a study of human T cells and chemical hapten exposure. Time point defined: pre-sensitization, week 0. Documented treatment: therapeutic diphenylcyclopropenone sensitization with weekly scalp DPC. TCRdb analysed the RACE reads with MiXCR anew, one entry per CDR3 protein. The sample lists more than 150,000 distinct CDR3 sequences, approximately 29% occurring once. Sequencing used whole blood, obtained in connection with sensitization to the hapten diphenylcyclopropenone (DPC). These TCRs come from a woman younger than 45 with alopecia areata. Some clones in this sample may be carry-over from other donors' samples.

The chain uses TRBV7-8 and TRBJ1-4; tentative D call: TRBD1 (5 bases). Germline CDR1 is SGHVS and CDR2 is FQNEAQ. This CDR3 is built from 16 residues. Trimming shortened V by 3 bases and J by 5 bases, and 16 bases separated the two germline ends. CDR3 amino acids: CASSLGGWGTNEKLFF. The DNA for the CDR3 is TGTGCCAGCAGCTTGGGAGGGTGGGGGACGAATGAAAAACTGTTTTTT.

Only a few counts were recorded for this clonotype. The V gene is TRBV20-1, the J gene TRBJ1-2, with 10 positions matching TRBD1. This CDR3 has 14 amino acids. The V and J ends lost 5 bases and 4 bases, in that order; junction bases with no gene match: 7. CDR1 is DFQATT, CDR2 SNEGSKA, per germline (reference sequence). The CDR3 nucleotides read TGCAGTGCTGTGGGGACAGGGGAGGTCTATGGCTACACCTTC. It specifies CSAVGTGEVYGYTF.

This clonotype was seen a few times. The rearrangement links TRBV6-5 to TRBJ2-1, with a tentative D call TRBD2 (5 bases). The V end was cut by 0 bases, the J end by 14 bases, with 14 bases between. The CDR3 has 13 residues. The germline V gene has CDR1 MNHEY and CDR2 SVGAGI. Here the CDR3 reads CASSYSSSLAEFF. DNA for the CDR3: TGTGCCAGCAGTTACTCGTCAAGTCTAGCAGAGTTCTTC.

The rearrangement joins TRBV28 to TRBJ1-2; 7 bases line up with TRBD1. The junction had 11 bases not matched to a gene; V was cut back by 8 bases and J by 8 bases. The CDR3 length is 13 residues. The germline gives CDR1 MDHEN, CDR2 SYDVKM. The CDR3 region has the DNA TGTGCCAGCGAGACAGGGCGAGCGGAAGGCTACACCTTC. Residues: CASETGRAEGYTF.

The CDR3 coding sequence is TGCAGTGCGGGGAGAAATAATTCACCCCTCCACTTT. Translating gives CSAGRNNSPLHF. The gene calls are TRBV20-1 and TRBJ1-6; D is uncertain. There are 12 residues in the CDR3. Germline lookup yields CDR1 DFQATT and CDR2 SNEGSKA (reference sequence). Trimming removed 6 bases from V and 5 bases from J, with 8 bases in between.

This clonotype was observed a few times. The chain recombines TRBV29-1 with TRBJ2-1; D tentatively reads TRBD1 or TRBD2 (5 bases each). Germline CDR1 is SQVTM and CDR2 is ANQGSEA. This CDR3 region has 13 residues. V lost 4 bases to trimming and J lost 7 bases, with 14 bases between them. This chain's CDR3 is CSVAGTMLNEQFF. The CDR3 nucleotides are TGCAGCGTTGCGGGGACCATGTTGAATGAGCAGTTCTTC.

This clonotype was counted only a few times. V gene TRBV4-3 combines with J gene TRBJ1-1, with 9 bases aligning to TRBD1. The junction had 3 bases not matched to a gene; V was cut back by 1 base and J by 0 bases. CDR3 length equals 16 residues. Germline-derived CDR1 and CDR2 are LGHNA and YSLEER. CDR3 loop: CASSQGTGVMNTEAFF. The CDR3 DNA is TGCGCCAGCAGCCAAGGGACAGGGGTCATGAACACTGAAGCTTTCTTT.

The CDR3 region has the DNA TGTGCCTGGAGTGTAACTAGCTTCTACAATGAGCAGTTCTTC. This codes for CAWSVTSFYNEQFF. V is TRBV30 and J is TRBJ2-1; TRBD2 is a possible D gene (6 bases). Looked up from germline, CDR1 is GTSNPN and CDR2 is SVGIG (reference sequence). V lost 0 bases, J lost 3 bases, and 9 bases lay in between. The CDR3 is 14 residues long.

This clonotype was seen more than once but under ten times. The rearrangement links TRBV9 to TRBJ2-2; no reliable D call. V lost 7 bases and J 5 bases, leaving 18 bases between the germline ends. The germline CDR1 and CDR2 sequences are SGDLS and YYNGEE. The CDR3 has 15 amino acids. The CDR3 is CASAIQPVKTGELFF. In nucleotides, the CDR3 is TGTGCCAGCGCGATACAGCCCGTCAAAACCGGGGAGCTGTTTTTT.

This clonotype was found a few times. The rearrangement uses TRBV5-5 and TRBJ2-3; 7 nucleotides match TRBD1. Germline V gene sequence: CDR1 SGHKS, CDR2 YYEKEE (reference sequence). The CDR3 runs to 16 residues. Trimming took 7 bases from V and 1 from J; bases not matched to a gene: 12. CDR3 in amino acids: CASRPTGQSGTDTQYF. CDR3 DNA sequence: TGTGCCAGCCGACCGACAGGGCAATCGGGCACAGATACGCAGTATTTT.

The chain couples TRBV7-6 to TRBJ2-1; D is undetermined. There are 13 residues in the CDR3. V shed 4 bases and J shed 8 bases, with 12 bases lying between them. Germline CDR1 reads SGHVS; CDR2 reads FNYEAQ. CDR3 nucleotide sequence: TGTGCCAGCAGCTCCCTAAGTAGTGATGAGCAGTTCTTC. It translates to CASSSLSSDEQFF. The full variable domain, rest sourced from reference TRBV7-6 and TRBJ2-1, is GAGVSQSPRYKVTKRGQDVALRCDPISGHVSLYWYRQALGQGPEFLTYFNYEAQQDKSGLPNDRFSAERPEGSISTLTIQRTEQRDSAMYRCASSSLSSDEQFFGPGTRLTVL.

This clonotype occurred a few times. The J gene is TRBJ2-5, the V gene TRBV29-1; D is unresolved. V was clipped by 4 bases and J by 2 bases, with 8 bases between them. This CDR3 has 12 residues. Germline V CDR1 and CDR2: SQVTM, ANQGSEA. The CDR3 nucleotides are TGCAGCGTTGGGTTACTTCAAGAGACCCAGTACTTC. This translates into CSVGLLQETQYF.

The chain links TRBV6-5 to TRBJ1-5; TRBD1 might be the D (5 bases). Trimming shortened V by 0 bases and J by 2 bases, and 11 bases separated the two germline ends. Germline CDR1 MNHEY, CDR2 SVGAGI. This CDR3 contains 16 residues. This CDR3 reads CASSYSFRVGNQPQHF. The DNA of the CDR3 is TGTGCCAGCAGTTACTCCTTCAGGGTAGGCAATCAGCCCCAGCATTTT.

The genes are TRBV28 and TRBJ1-5; the D gene is possibly TRBD1 (6 bases). Germline assignment: CDR1 MDHEN and CDR2 SYDVKM. The ends were cut back, 7 bases at V and 1 base at J, with 20 bases in the middle. The CDR3 is 17 amino acids. For the CDR3, the DNA is TGTGCCAGCACGCGGCAGGGGCTTCGGTTGAGCAATCAGCCCCAGCATTTT. It specifies CASTRQGLRLSNQPQHF.

The chain employs TRBV6-6 and TRBJ2-7; 9 bases match TRBD2. Germline-derived CDR1 and CDR2 are MNHNY and SVGAGI (reference sequence). The CDR3 consists of 16 residues. Unmatched junction bases numbered 14, after V lost 4 bases and J lost 7 bases. The CDR3 reads CASSSGREGALREQYF. The CDR3 DNA reads TGTGCCAGCAGTTCCGGGCGGGAGGGCGCCCTGCGGGAGCAGTACTTC.

CDR3 protein: CASSPATRYEIWTEAFF. The CDR3 region has the DNA TGTGCCAGCTCACCAGCGACTCGTTATGAGATATGGACTGAAGCTTTCTTT. The rearrangement joins TRBV18 to TRBJ1-1; D is uncertain. V gave up 2 bases and J gave up 5 bases, with 21 bases separating them. Germline-derived CDR1 and CDR2 are KGHSH and LQKENI. The CDR3 has 17 residues.

The gene calls are TRBV21-1 and TRBJ2-3; the table's D call of TRBD2 was not tested on the DNA. TRBV21-1 corresponds to a pseudogene. This CDR3 is built from 17 residues. CDR3 nucleotides: TGTGCCAGCAGCAGAAACGGACTAGCGGAGAGCACAGATACGCAGTATTTT. It yields the protein CASSRNGLAESTDTQYF.

The chain carries TRBV7-9 and TRBJ2-1, with D perhaps TRBD2 (5 bases). V lost 4 bases and J 3 bases, leaving 13 bases between the germline ends. The CDR3 loop spans 15 amino acids. Germline assignment: CDR1 SEHNR and CDR2 FQNEAQ (reference sequence). CDR3 protein: CASSSESGNYNEQFF. CDR3 nucleotides: TGTGCCAGCAGCTCAGAATCGGGGAACTACAATGAGCAGTTCTTC.

The gene calls are TRBV29-1 and TRBJ1-1, with 8 bases lining up with TRBD1. Germline CDR1 SQVTM, CDR2 ANQGSEA. V gave up 7 bases and J gave up 0 bases; unmatched junction bases: 7. The CDR3 loop spans 14 amino acids. CDR3 residues: CSAGTGLMNTEAFF. In DNA, the CDR3 is TGCAGCGCTGGGACAGGTTTGATGAACACTGAAGCTTTCTTT. Together with reference TRBV29-1 and TRBJ1-1, the CDR3 gives the full variable domain: SAVISQKPSRDICQRGTSLTIQCQVDSQVTMMFWYRQQPGQSLTLIATANQGSEATYESGFVIDKFPISRPNLTFSTLTVSNMSPEDSSIYLCSAGTGLMNTEAFFGQGTRLTVV.

This clonotype has more than one count but fewer than ten. The chain is built from TRBV24-1 and TRBJ2-3; D unresolved. From germline, CDR1 is KGHDR and CDR2 SFDVKD. V lost 1 base to trimming and J lost 3 bases, with 10 bases between them. This CDR3 region has 15 residues. The DNA for the CDR3 is TGTGCCACCAGTGATTTTGGGGATTTGACAGATACGCAGTATTTT. It specifies CATSDFGDLTDTQYF.

The V and J genes are TRBV2 and TRBJ2-2; no clear D. From germline, CDR1 is SNHLY and CDR2 FYNNEI. The CDR3 covers 14 residues. The ends were cut back, 0 bases at V and 5 bases at J, with 7 bases in the middle. The CDR3 bases are TGTGCCAGCAGTGAAGCGCAAACAACCGGGGAGCTGTTTTTT. Encoded protein: CASSEAQTTGELFF.